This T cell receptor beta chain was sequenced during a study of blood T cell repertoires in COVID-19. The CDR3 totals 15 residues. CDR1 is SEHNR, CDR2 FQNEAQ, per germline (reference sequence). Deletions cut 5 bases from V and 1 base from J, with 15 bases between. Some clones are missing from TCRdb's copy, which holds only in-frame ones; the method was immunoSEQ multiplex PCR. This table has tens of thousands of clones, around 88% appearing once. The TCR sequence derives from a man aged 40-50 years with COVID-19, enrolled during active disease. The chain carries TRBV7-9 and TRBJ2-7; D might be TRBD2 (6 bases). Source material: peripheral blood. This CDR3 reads CASSPYGEESYEQYF. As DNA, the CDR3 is TGTGCCAGCAGCCCGTATGGGGAGGAATCCTACGAGCAGTACTTC.